A selection of T cell receptor beta chains follows, all from one sample in a study of OX40 agonist ivuxolimab in advanced cancers. Profiling relied on immunoSEQ multiplex PCR, and the TCRdb table lists in-frame clones only, not all of them. The sample has around 50,000 clones; around 89% are singletons. Sequenced here: CD4+ or CD8+ T cells sorted from blood, sampled in a trial of the OX40 agonist ivuxolimab. All receptors come from an adult with an advanced solid tumor such as melanoma, head and neck, liver or kidney cancer. The CDR3 runs from the conserved cysteine through the conserved F or W. A D gene is named only where the DNA matches it firmly. A clone size is listed for some rows: how often the clone was seen (once, few, many), or a class if it is expanded.

TRBV19	TRBD1	.	TRBJ1-4	CASTTWRTGGGEKLFF	TGTGCCAGTACCACATGGCGGACAGGGGGCGGAGAAAAACTGTTTTTT
TRBV4-2	.	.	TRBJ2-5	CASSQSVAQETQYF	TGTGCCAGCAGCCAGAGTGTGGCCCAAGAGACCCAGTACTTC
TRBV4-3	.	.	TRBJ1-2	CASSQDGFYGYTF	TGCGCCAGCAGCCAAGATGGTTTTTATGGCTACACCTTC
TRBV29-1	.	.	TRBJ1-2	CSVERADSYGYTF	TGCAGCGTTGAAAGGGCGGATTCATATGGCTACACCTTC
TRBV5-6	TRBD1	.	TRBJ2-3	CASSLGPGQGLTDTQYF	TGTGCCAGCAGCTTGGGCCCGGGACAGGGCCTCACAGATACGCAGTATTTT
TRBV15	.	once	TRBJ2-1	CATSRGLNEQFF	TGTGCCACCAGCAGAGGCCTGAATGAGCAGTTCTTC
TRBV29-1	.	.	TRBJ2-5	CSVSEETQYF	TGCAGCGTTTCCGAGGAGACCCAGTACTTC
TRBV29-1	.	few	TRBJ1-1	CSGGTATEAFF	TGCAGCGGCGGGACGGCCACGGAAGCTTTCTTT
TRBV7-2	.	.	TRBJ1-5	CASSLAAGEVQPQHF	TGTGCCAGCAGCTTAGCGGCAGGGGAGGTTCAGCCCCAGCATTTT
TRBV4-3	.	.	TRBJ2-7	CASSQDSLSYEQYF	TGCGCCAGCAGCCAAGACAGCCTCTCCTACGAGCAGTACTTC
TRBV5-1	.	.	TRBJ2-2	CASSFTDPNTGELFF	TGCGCCAGCAGCTTCACAGACCCTAACACCGGGGAGCTGTTTTTT
TRBV11-2	.	.	TRBJ2-7	CASSLSSYEQYF	TGTGCCAGCAGCCTCAGCTCCTACGAGCAGTACTTC
TRBV27	TRBD2	few	TRBJ2-7	CASSSQGFSGGRYEQYF	TGTGCCAGCAGTTCACAGGGGTTTAGCGGGGGGCGCTACGAGCAGTACTTC
TRBV7-8	.	.	TRBJ1-1	CASRWGLNTEAFF	TGTGCCAGCCGCTGGGGGTTGAACACTGAAGCTTTCTTT
TRBV6-6	.	.	TRBJ2-1	CASTTPGQGLVGEQFF	TGTGCCAGCACCACACCAGGGCAGGGTCTAGTGGGTGAGCAGTTCTTC
TRBV2	TRBD2	.	TRBJ2-3	CASSEAPSGSTDTQYF	TGTGCCAGCAGTGAAGCGCCTAGCGGGAGTACAGATACGCAGTATTTT
TRBV25-1	TRBD2	.	TRBJ2-3	CASSEWGAGGRGTQYF	TGTGCCAGCAGTGAATGGGGAGCGGGGGGCCGGGGTACGCAGTATTTT
TRBV9	.	.	TRBJ2-3	CASSVAGGHRGDTQYF	TGTGCCAGCAGCGTAGCTGGCGGTCACCGGGGGGATACGCAGTATTTT
TRBV7-2	TRBD2	.	TRBJ2-7	CASSLVGGASYEQYF	TGTGCCAGCAGCTTAGTCGGGGGGGCCTCCTACGAGCAGTACTTC
TRBV19	TRBD2	.	TRBJ2-1	CASSIGGTYNEQFF	TGTGCCAGTAGTATCGGGGGGACCTACAATGAGCAGTTCTTC
TRBV6-1	TRBD1	.	TRBJ1-2	CASSLSSTGVVGYTF	TGTGCCAGCAGTTTGAGTTCAACAGGGGTGGTTGGCTACACCTTC
TRBV5-4	TRBD1	.	TRBJ2-2	CASSRDRDGELFF	TGTGCCAGCAGCCGGGACAGGGACGGGGAGCTGTTTTTT
TRBV10-2	.	.	TRBJ1-5	CASSYSGGNQPQHF	TGCGCCAGCAGTTATAGTGGGGGCAATCAGCCCCAGCATTTT
TRBV11-2	.	.	TRBJ2-7	CASSQAYEQYF	TGTGCCAGCAGCCAGGCCTACGAGCAGTACTTC
TRBV18	.	.	TRBJ2-2	CASSPALTSNTGELFF	TGTGCCAGCTCCCCAGCCCTGACTTCGAACACCGGGGAGCTGTTTTTT